The next 6 T cell receptor beta chains were all read from a single sample in a study of cytomegalovirus exposure and HLA in healthy donors. The PCR made use of 60 Vbeta and 13 Jbeta primers. Generated by immunoSEQ multiplex PCR, the TCRdb table keeps only in-frame clones and is missing some. The sample carries about 140,000 clones, 55% to 80% recorded once. Sequencing was done on a sample of PBMCs. Every receptor here comes from a woman aged 40 to 50 in good health and CMV-seronegative.

Written as DNA, the CDR3 is TGTGCCAGCAGCCCAGAACCGGGACAGGGATGGAGAGGCTACACCTTC. It translates to CASSPEPGQGWRGYTF. The rearrangement uses TRBV7-2 and TRBJ1-2; 9 positions match TRBD1. The germline V gene has CDR1 SGHTA and CDR2 FQGNSA. This CDR3 has 16 amino acids. The V segment lost 5 bases and the J segment 8 bases; nucleotides outside the gene matches: 15. The full variable domain, its missing parts supplied by reference TRBV7-2 and TRBJ1-2, is GAGVSQSPSNKVTEKGKDVELRCDPISGHTALYWYRQSLGQGLEFLIYFQGNSAPDKSGLPSDRFSAERTGGSVSTLTIQRTQQEDSAVYLCASSPEPGQGWRGYTFGSGTRLTVV.

This clone was counted a few times. The chain links TRBV11-3 to TRBJ1-1, with 7 bases fitting TRBD1. There are 13 residues in the CDR3. The ends lost 6 bases at V and 8 bases at J; junction bases unmatched: 9. The V gene's germline CDR1 is SGHNT and CDR2 YENEEA. The CDR3 protein is CASSRGRDREAFF. The CDR3 DNA sequence: TGTGCCAGCAGTCGAGGACGGGACAGAGAAGCTTTCTTT.

The chain is built from TRBV27 and TRBJ2-7; possible D gene TRBD1, 6 bases. V was trimmed by 5 bases and J by 2 bases, leaving 16 bases between them. Germline V gene lookup returns CDR1 MNHEY and CDR2 SMNVEV (reference sequence). The CDR3 is 15 amino acids. Here the CDR3 reads CASSRTRDTAYEQYF. In DNA, the CDR3 is TGTGCCAGCAGTCGAACCCGGGACACAGCCTACGAGCAGTACTTC.

The J gene is TRBJ1-1, the V gene TRBV25-1; D remains unclear. V was pared by 7 bases and J by 9 bases, with 15 bases between. Germline V CDR1 and CDR2: MGHDK, SYGVNS. The CDR3 has 12 residues. CDR3 DNA sequence: TGTGCCAGCAATACGGGGAAACAACAAGCTTTCTTT. Translation: CASNTGKQQAFF.

The V call is TRBV2, the J call TRBJ2-5; D perhaps matches TRBD2 (6 bases). Germline CDR1 reads SNHLY; CDR2 reads FYNNEI. The CDR3 runs 13 residues. V dropped 6 bases and J dropped 2 bases, with 10 bases sitting between them. The CDR3 sequence: CASRGGRQETQYF. CDR3 bases: TGTGCCAGCAGGGGGGGACGGCAAGAGACCCAGTACTTC. The full variable domain, rest sourced from reference TRBV2 and TRBJ2-5, is EPEVTQTPSHQVTQMGQEVILRCVPISNHLYFYWYRQILGQKVEFLVSFYNNEISEKSEIFDDQFSVERPDGSNFTLKIRSTKLEDSAMYFCASRGGRQETQYFGPGTRLLVL.

This clone was observed a few times. The gene calls are TRBV5-1 and TRBJ2-7; 10 bases map to TRBD1. This CDR3 is 14 amino acids long. The germline V gene encodes CDR1 SGHRS and CDR2 YFSETQ. V was pared by 3 bases and J by 3 bases, with 3 bases of the junction left unmatched. For the CDR3, the DNA is TGCGCCAGCAGCTCGACAGGGGGCAACTACGAGCAGTACTTC. This encodes CASSSTGGNYEQYF.